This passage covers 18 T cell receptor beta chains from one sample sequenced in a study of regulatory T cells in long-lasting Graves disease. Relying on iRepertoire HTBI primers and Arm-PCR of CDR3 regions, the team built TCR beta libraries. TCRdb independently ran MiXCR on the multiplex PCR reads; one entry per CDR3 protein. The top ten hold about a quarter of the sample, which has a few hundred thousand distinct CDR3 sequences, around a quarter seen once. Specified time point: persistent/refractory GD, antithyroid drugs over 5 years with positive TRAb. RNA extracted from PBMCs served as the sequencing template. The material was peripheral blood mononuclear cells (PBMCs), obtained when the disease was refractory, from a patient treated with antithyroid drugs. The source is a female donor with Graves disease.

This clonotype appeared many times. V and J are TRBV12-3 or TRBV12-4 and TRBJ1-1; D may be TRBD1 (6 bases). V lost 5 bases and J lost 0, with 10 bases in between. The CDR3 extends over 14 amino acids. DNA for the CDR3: TGTGCCAGCAGTCCGGGACACATGAACACTGAAGCTTTCTTT. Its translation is CASSPGHMNTEAFF.

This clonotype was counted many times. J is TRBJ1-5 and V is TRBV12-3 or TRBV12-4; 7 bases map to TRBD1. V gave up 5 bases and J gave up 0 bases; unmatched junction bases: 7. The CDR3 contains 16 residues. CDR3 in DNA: TGTGCCAGCAGTAAGGGACAGTCTTATAGCAATCAGCCCCAGCATTTT. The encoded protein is CASSKGQSYSNQPQHF.

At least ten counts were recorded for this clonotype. This CDR3 is CASRDRNYGYTF. CDR3 in DNA: TGTGCCAGCAGAGACAGGAACTATGGCTACACCTTC. The chain combines TRBV28 with TRBJ1-2, with D possibly TRBD1 on 6 matching bases. CDR1 and CDR2 from the germline V gene are MDHEN and SYDVKM. This CDR3 has 12 residues. Trimming cost V 6 bases and J 2 bases, with 7 bases left between them.

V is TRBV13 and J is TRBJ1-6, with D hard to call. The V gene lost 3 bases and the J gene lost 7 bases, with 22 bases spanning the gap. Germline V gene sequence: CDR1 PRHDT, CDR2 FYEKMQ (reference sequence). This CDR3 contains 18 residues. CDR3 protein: CASSFGPPGRRSNSPLHF. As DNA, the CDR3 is TGTGCCAGCAGCTTCGGTCCCCCCGGGAGGAGGAGCAATTCACCCCTCCACTTT. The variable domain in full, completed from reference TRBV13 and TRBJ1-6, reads AAGVIQSPRHLIKEKRETATLKCYPIPRHDTVYWYQQGPGQDPQFLISFYEKMQSDKGSIPDRFSAQQFSDYHSELNMSSLELGDSALYFCASSFGPPGRRSNSPLHFGNGTRLTVT.

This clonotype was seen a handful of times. CDR3 sequence (DNA): TGCGCCAGCCAGGAGACGAGCTCCTACAATGAGCAGTTCTTC. Protein product: CASQETSSYNEQFF. This chain links TRBV5-1 with TRBJ2-1; no clear D gene. In germline, CDR1 is SGHRS, CDR2 YFSETQ. Trimming removed 7 bases at V and 0 bases at J, with 11 bases between. The CDR3 is 14 residues long.

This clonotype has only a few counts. CDR3 region: CAWSSGTTNTEAFF. The CDR3 DNA follows: TGTGCCTGGAGCTCCGGGACAACGAACACTGAAGCTTTCTTT. The V gene is TRBV30, the J gene TRBJ1-1; a possible D gene is TRBD1 (6 bases). The germline V and J ends were trimmed by 3 bases and 1 base, with 12 bases remaining between them. Germline V CDR1 and CDR2: GTSNPN, SVGIG (reference sequence). This CDR3 spans 14 amino acids.

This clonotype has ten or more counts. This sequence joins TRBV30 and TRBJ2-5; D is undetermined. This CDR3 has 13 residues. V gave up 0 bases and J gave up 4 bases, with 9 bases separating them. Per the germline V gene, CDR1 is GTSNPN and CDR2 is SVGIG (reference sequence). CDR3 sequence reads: CAWSVRAGETQYF. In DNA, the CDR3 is TGTGCCTGGAGTGTACGGGCAGGAGAGACCCAGTACTTC. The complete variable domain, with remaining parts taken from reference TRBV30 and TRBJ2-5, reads SQTIHQWPATLVQPVGSPLSLECTVEGTSNPNLYWYRQAAGRGLQLLFYSVGIGQISSEVPQNLSASRPQDRQFILSSKKLLLSDSGFYLCAWSVRAGETQYFGPGTRLLVL.

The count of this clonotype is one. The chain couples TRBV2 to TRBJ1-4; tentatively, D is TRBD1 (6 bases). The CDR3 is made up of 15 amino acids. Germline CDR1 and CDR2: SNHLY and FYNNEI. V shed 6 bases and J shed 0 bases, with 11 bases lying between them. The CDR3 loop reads CASRAGDATNEKLFF. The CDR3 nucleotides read TGTGCCAGCAGGGCAGGGGACGCAACTAATGAAAAACTGTTTTTT.

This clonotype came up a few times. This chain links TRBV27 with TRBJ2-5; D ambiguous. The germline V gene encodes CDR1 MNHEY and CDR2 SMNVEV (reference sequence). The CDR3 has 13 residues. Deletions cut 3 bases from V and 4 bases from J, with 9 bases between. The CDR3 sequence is CASSFEAAETQYF. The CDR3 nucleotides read TGTGCCAGCAGTTTTGAGGCAGCAGAGACCCAGTACTTC.

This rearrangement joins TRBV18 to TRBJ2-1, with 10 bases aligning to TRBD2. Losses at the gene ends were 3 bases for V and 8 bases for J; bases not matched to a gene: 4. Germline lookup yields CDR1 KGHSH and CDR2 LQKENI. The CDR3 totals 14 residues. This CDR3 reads CASSPGLAFYEQFF. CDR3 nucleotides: TGTGCCAGCTCACCGGGACTAGCGTTCTATGAGCAGTTCTTC.

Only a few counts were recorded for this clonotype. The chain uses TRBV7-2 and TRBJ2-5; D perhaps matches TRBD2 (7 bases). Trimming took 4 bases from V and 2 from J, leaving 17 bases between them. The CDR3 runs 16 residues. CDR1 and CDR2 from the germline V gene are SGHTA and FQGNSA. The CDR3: CASSWGWGGVQETQYF. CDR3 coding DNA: TGTGCCAGCAGCTGGGGATGGGGGGGCGTGCAAGAGACCCAGTACTTC. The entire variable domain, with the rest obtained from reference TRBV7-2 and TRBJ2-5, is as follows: GAGVSQSPSNKVTEKGKDVELRCDPISGHTALYWYRQSLGQGLEFLIYFQGNSAPDKSGLPSDRFSAERTGGSVSTLTIQRTQQEDSAVYLCASSWGWGGVQETQYFGPGTRLLVL.

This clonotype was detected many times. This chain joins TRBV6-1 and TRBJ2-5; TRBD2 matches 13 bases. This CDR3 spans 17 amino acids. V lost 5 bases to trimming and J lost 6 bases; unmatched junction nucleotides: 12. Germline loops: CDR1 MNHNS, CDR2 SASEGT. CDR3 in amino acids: CASSYGTSGISQKTQYF. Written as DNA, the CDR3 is TGTGCCAGCAGTTACGGGACTAGCGGGATATCTCAAAAGACCCAGTACTTC.

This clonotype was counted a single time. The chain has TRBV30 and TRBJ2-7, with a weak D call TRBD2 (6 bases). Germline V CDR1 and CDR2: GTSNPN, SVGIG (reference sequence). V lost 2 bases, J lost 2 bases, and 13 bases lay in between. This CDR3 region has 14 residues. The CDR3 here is CAWSTGGRPYEQYF. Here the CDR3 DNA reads TGTGCCTGGAGTACCGGAGGGCGCCCCTACGAGCAGTACTTC.

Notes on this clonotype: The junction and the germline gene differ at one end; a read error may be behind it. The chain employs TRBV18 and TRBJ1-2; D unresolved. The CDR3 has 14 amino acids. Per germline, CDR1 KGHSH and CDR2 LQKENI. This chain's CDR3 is CASSRGETNCGYTF. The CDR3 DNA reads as TGTGCCAGCTCACGTGGGGAAACTAACTGTGGCTACACCTTC. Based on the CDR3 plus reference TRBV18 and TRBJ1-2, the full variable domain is NAGVMQNPRHLVRRRGQEARLRCSPMKGHSHVYWYRQLPEEGLKFMVYLQKENIIDESGMPKERFSAEFPKEGPSILRIQQVVRGDSAAYFCASSRGETNCGYTFGSGTRLTVV.

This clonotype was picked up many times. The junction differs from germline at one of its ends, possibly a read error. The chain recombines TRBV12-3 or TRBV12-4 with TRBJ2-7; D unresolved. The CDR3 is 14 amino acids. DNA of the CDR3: TGTGCCAGCAGCTTAGGATACCCGCTTGACGAGCAGTACTTC. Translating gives CASSLGYPLDEQYF.

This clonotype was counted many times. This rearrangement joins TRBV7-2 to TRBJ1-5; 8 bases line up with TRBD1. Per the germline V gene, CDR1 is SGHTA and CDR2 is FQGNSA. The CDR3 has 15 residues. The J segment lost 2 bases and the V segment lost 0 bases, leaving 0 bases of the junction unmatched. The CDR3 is CASSLAGQGNQPQHF. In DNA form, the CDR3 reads TGTGCCAGCAGCTTAGCGGGACAGGGCAATCAGCCCCAGCATTTT. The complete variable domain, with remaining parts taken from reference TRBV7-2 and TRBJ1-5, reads GAGVSQSPSNKVTEKGKDVELRCDPISGHTALYWYRQSLGQGLEFLIYFQGNSAPDKSGLPSDRFSAERTGGSVSTLTIQRTQQEDSAVYLCASSLAGQGNQPQHFGDGTRLSIL.

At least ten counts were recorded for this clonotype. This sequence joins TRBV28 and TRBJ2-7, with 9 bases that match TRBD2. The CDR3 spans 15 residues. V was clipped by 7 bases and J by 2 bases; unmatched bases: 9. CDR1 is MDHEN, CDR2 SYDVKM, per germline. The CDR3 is CASTLSVAGAYEQYF. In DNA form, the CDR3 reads TGTGCCAGCACCCTGTCGGTAGCGGGGGCCTACGAGCAGTACTTC. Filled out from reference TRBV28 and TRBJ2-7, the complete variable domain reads DVKVTQSSRYLVKRTGEKVFLECVQDMDHENMFWYRQDPGLGLRLIYFSYDVKMKEKGDIPEGYSVSREKKERFSLILESASTNQTSMYLCASTLSVAGAYEQYFGPGTRLTVT.

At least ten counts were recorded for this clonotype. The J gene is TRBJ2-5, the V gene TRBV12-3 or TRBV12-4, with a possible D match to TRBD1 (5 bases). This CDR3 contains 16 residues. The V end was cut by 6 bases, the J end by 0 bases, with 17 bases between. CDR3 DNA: TGTGCCAGCAGCCTCACAACTCGCAGGGACCAAGAGACCCAGTACTTC. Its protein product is CASSLTTRRDQETQYF.